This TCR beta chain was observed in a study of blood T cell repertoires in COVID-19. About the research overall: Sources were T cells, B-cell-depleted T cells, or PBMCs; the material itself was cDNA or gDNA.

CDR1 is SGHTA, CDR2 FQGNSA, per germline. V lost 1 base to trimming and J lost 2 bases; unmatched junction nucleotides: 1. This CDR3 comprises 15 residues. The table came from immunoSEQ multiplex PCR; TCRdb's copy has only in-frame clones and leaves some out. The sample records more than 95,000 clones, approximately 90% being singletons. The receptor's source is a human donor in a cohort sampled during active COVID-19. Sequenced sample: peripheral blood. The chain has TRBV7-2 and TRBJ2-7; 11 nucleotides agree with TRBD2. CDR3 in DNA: TGTGCCAGCAGCTTAGTGGGACTAGCGGCCTACGAGCAGTACTTC. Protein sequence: CASSLVGLAAYEQYF.